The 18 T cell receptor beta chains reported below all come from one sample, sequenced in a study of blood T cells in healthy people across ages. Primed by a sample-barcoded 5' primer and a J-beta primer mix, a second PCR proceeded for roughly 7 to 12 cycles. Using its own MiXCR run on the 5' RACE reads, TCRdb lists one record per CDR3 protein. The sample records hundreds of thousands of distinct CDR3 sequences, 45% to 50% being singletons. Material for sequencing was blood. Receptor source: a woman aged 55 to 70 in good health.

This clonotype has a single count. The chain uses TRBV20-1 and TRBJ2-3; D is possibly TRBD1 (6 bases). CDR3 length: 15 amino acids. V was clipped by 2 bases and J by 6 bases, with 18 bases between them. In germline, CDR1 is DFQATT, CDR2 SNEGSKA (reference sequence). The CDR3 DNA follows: TGCAGTGCTAGATCTACGGGACACTTGCGGGATACGCAGTATTTT. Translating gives CSARSTGHLRDTQYF.

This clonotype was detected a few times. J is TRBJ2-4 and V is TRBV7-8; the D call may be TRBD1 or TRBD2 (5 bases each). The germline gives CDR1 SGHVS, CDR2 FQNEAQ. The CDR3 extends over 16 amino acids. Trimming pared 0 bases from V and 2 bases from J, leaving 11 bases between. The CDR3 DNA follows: TGTGCCAGCAGCTTAGCGGGGGTGGCGACCAAAAACATTCAGTACTTC. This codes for CASSLAGVATKNIQYF.

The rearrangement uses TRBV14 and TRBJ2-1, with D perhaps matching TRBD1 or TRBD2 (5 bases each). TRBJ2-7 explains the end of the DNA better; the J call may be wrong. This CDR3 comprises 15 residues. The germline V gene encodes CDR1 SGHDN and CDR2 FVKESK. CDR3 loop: CASSRGVPAYNEQYF. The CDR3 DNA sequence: TGTGCCAGCAGCAGGGGAGTGCCCGCTTACAATGAGCAGTACTTC.

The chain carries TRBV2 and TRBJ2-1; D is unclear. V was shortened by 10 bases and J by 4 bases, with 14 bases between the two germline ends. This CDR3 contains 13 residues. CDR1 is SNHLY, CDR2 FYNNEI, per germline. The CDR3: CATAPLGYNEQFF. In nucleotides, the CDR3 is TGTGCCACCGCCCCCCTAGGTTACAATGAGCAGTTCTTC.

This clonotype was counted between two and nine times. The CDR3: CASSRGRGVDTQYF. The CDR3 DNA reads TGTGCCAGCAGCCGCGGGAGAGGGGTAGATACGCAGTATTTT. This chain links TRBV11-2 with TRBJ2-3; 7 positions agree with TRBD2. V dropped 5 bases and J dropped 5; count of bases not matched to a gene: 7. Germline V gives CDR1 SGHAT, CDR2 FQNNGV. The CDR3 covers 14 residues.

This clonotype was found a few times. The CDR3 sequence is CASSQVSSGGNEQFF. The CDR3 region has the DNA TGCGCCAGCAGCCAAGTCTCTAGCGGGGGTAATGAGCAGTTCTTC. The V and J genes are TRBV4-3 and TRBJ2-1, with 10 bases matching TRBD2. Germline CDR1 reads LGHNA; CDR2 reads YSLEER. The CDR3 has 15 amino acids. V gave up 1 base and J gave up 7 bases; unmatched junction bases: 4.

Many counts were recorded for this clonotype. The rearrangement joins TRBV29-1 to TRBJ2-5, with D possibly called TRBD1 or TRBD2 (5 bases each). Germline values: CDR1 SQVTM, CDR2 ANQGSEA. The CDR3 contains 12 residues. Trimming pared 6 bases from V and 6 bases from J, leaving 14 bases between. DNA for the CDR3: TGCAGCGTCACCGGGGACGTAAAGACCCAGTACTTC. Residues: CSVTGDVKTQYF.

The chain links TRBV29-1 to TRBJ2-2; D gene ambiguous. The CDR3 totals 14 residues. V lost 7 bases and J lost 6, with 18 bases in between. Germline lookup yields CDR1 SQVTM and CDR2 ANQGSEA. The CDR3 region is CSASPDPNAGELFF. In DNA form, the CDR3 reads TGCAGCGCTTCCCCCGACCCCAACGCCGGGGAGCTGTTTTTT.

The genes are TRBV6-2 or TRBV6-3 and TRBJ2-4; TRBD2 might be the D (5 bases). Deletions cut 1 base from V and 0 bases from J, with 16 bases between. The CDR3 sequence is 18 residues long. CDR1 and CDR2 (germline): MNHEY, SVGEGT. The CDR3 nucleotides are TGTGCCAGCAGTTACTTGGGAGCGGTCCCCGGAGCCAAAAACATTCAGTACTTC. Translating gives CASSYLGAVPGAKNIQYF.

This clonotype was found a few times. The chain's CDR3 is CSASRDEQYF. As DNA, the CDR3 is TGCAGTGCTAGTAGGGACGAGCAGTACTTC. V and J are TRBV20-1 and TRBJ2-5; D is unresolved. The J call could be wrong; TRBJ2-7 is a better fit for the DNA end. Looked up from germline, CDR1 is DFQATT and CDR2 is SNEGSKA (reference sequence). This CDR3 is built from 10 residues.

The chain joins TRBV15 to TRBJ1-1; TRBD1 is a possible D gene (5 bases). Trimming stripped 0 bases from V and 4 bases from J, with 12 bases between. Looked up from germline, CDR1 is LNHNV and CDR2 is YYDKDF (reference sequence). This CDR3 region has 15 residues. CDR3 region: CATSRDRGESTEAFF. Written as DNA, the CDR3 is TGTGCCACCAGCAGAGATCGAGGGGAGAGCACTGAAGCTTTCTTT.

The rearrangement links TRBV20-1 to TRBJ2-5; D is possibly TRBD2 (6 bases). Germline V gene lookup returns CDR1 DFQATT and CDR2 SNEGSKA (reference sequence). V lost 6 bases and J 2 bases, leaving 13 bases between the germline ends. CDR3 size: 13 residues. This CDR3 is CSAMGRGQETQYF. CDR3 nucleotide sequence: TGCAGTGCCATGGGCCGGGGGCAAGAGACCCAGTACTTC.

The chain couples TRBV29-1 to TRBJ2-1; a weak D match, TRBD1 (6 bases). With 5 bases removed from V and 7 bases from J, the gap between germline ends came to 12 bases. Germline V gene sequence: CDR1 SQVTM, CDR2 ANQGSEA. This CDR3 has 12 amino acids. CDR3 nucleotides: TGCAGCGTTCAGACAGGATATAATGAGCAGTTCTTC. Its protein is CSVQTGYNEQFF.

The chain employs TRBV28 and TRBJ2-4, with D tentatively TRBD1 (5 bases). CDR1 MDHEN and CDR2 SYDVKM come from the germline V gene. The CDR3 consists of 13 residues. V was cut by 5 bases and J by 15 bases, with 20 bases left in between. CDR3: CASSPSLRQGWYF. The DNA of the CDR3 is TGTGCCAGCAGTCCCTCCCTAAGGCAGGGATGGTACTTC. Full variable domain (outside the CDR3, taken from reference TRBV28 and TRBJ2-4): DVKVTQSSRYLVKRTGEKVFLECVQDMDHENMFWYRQDPGLGLRLIYFSYDVKMKEKGDIPEGYSVSREKKERFSLILESASTNQTSMYLCASSPSLRQGWYFGAGTRLSVL.

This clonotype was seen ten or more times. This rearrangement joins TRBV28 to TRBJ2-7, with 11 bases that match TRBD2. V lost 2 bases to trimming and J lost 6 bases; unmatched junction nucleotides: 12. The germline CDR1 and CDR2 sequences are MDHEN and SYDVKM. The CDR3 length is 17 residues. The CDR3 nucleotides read TGTGCCAGCAGTTTAGTTAGCGGGAGGGCCAACGTCATCGAGCAGTACTTC. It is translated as CASSLVSGRANVIEQYF.

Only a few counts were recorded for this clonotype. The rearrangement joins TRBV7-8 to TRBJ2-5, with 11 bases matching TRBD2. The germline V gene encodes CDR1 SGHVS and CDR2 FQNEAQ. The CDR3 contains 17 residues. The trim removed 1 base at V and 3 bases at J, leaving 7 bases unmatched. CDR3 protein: CASSLGNLAGGKETQYF. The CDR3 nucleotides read TGTGCCAGCAGCTTAGGGAACCTAGCGGGAGGAAAAGAGACCCAGTACTTC.

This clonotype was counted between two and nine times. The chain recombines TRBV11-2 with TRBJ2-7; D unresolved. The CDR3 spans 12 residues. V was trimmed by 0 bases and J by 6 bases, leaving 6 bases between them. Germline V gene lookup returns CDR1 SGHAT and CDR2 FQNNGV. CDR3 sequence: CASSLDQVEQYF. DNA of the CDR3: TGTGCCAGCAGCTTAGACCAAGTCGAGCAGTACTTC.

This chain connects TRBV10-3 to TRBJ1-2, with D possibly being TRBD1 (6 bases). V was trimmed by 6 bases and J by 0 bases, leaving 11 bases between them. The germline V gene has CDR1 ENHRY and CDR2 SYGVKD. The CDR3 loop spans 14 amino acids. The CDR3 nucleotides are TGTGCCATCAGGGGACAATCGACTAACTATGGCTACACCTTC. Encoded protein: CAIRGQSTNYGYTF.